Detailed here is one T cell receptor beta chain. This record comes from a study of T cells in localized non-small cell lung cancer. Germline V gene sequence: CDR1 KGHSH, CDR2 LQKENI. Trimming removed 4 bases from V and 0 bases from J, with 15 bases in between. This CDR3 region has 16 residues. The repertoire was sequenced with immunoSEQ multiplex PCR; TCRdb's copy has only in-frame clones and lacks some. The table shows 13,000 or so clones, with about 30% occurring only once. This sample comprised lung tumor tissue, obtained before any cancer treatment. J is TRBJ1-1 and V is TRBV18, with D maybe TRBD1 (5 bases). The source is a female donor older than 55 with stage I lung adenocarcinoma. The CDR3 sequence is CASSRRTNLMNTEAFF. CDR3 coding DNA: TGTGCCAGCTCACGCAGGACAAACCTCATGAACACTGAAGCTTTCTTT. The full variable domain, with the rest looked up from reference TRBV18 and TRBJ1-1, is NAGVMQNPRHLVRRRGQEARLRCSPMKGHSHVYWYRQLPEEGLKFMVYLQKENIIDESGMPKERFSAEFPKEGPSILRIQQVVRGDSAAYFCASSRRTNLMNTEAFFGQGTRLTVV.